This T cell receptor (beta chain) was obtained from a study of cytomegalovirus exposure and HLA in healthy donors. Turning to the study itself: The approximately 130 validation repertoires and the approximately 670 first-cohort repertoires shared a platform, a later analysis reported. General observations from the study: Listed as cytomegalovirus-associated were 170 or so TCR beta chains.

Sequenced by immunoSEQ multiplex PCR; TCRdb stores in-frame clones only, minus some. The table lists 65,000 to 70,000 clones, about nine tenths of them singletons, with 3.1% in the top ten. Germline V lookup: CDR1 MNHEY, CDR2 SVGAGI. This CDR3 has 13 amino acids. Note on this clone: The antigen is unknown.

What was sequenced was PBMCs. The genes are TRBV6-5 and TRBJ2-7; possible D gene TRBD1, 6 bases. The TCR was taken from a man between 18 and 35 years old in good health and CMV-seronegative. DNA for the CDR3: TGTGCGAGCGCCCGGGACACCACATCCGGGCAGTACTTC. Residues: CASARDTTSGQYF.